Listed here is a single TCR beta chain. One end of the junction does not line up with germline, which may come from a read error. This sample is part of a study of blood T cells in healthy people across ages. A J-beta primer mix and a sample-barcoded 5' primer were used in a second PCR of roughly 6 to 12 cycles. Every sample gave at least 3 million paired-end reads containing CDR3. TCRdb called the 5' RACE reads again in MiXCR, with one record for every CDR3 protein. In the table there are about 1,400,000 distinct CDR3 sequences, about 40% of which are singletons. Germline CDR1 reads SGHDT; CDR2 reads YYEEEE. This CDR3 has 17 residues.

The V and J genes are TRBV5-6 and TRBJ1-5; 7 nucleotides agree with TRBD1. This TCR was sampled from a woman aged 18-29 years in good health. The sample taken for sequencing was blood. The CDR3 loop reads CAGSHEDREGRNQPQHF. In DNA, the CDR3 is TGTGCCGGCAGCCACGAAGACAGGGAGGGACGGAATCAGCCCCAGCATTTT.